This passage covers 21 T cell receptor beta chains from one sample sequenced in a study of beta chain features in type 1 diabetes. All of the isolated RNA was reverse transcribed, so expressed TCRB transcripts were sequenced. Profiled with immunoSEQ multiplex PCR; TCRdb holds only in-frame clones, not every one. Of over 600,000 clones in the sample, roughly an eighth were seen once. No antigen has been identified for these receptors. Study observations and caveats: Type 1 diabetes patients had moderately but significantly shorter TCRB CDR3s in all four CD4+ subsets.

The sample comprised naive CD4+ T cells from blood. These receptors were taken from a man aged 25 to 45 with type 1 diabetes.

This sequence joins TRBV6-5 and TRBJ1-3; a weak D match, TRBD1 (6 bases). The CDR3 contains 15 residues. V was cut by 5 bases and J by 0 bases, with 11 bases left in between. CDR1 MNHEY and CDR2 SVGAGI come from the germline V gene. CDR3 amino acids: CASSIDRLSGNTIYF. CDR3 nucleotides: TGTGCCAGCAGTATCGACAGGCTCTCTGGAAACACCATATATTTT.

This clone was counted between two and nine times. The chain combines TRBV23-1 with TRBJ2-7; TRBD1 aligns across 12 bases. TRBV23-1 is designated an ORF whose function remains uncertain. This CDR3 is 16 amino acids long. V dropped 3 bases and J dropped 3; count of bases not matched to a gene: 6. CDR3 DNA: TGCGCCAGCAGTCACCGCCGGGACAGGGGGCTCTACGAGCAGTACTTC. It translates to CASSHRRDRGLYEQYF.

The chain has TRBV11-2 and TRBJ1-1; D gene unclear. The CDR3 has 13 residues. Germline V CDR1 and CDR2: SGHAT, FQNNGV. Trimming removed 4 bases from V and 0 bases from J, with 6 bases in between. The CDR3 is CASSSYVNTEAFF. In DNA, the CDR3 is TGTGCCAGCAGCTCATACGTGAACACTGAAGCTTTCTTT.

This clone came up a few times. The gene calls are TRBV23-1 and TRBJ1-5; a weak D match, TRBD1 (5 bases). TRBV23-1 is placed among ORFs of uncertain function. Trimming stripped 6 bases from V and 0 bases from J, with 15 bases between. The CDR3 consists of 16 residues. DNA for the CDR3: TGCGCCAGCAGCCTAATCCCAGGGTATAGCAATCAGCCCCAGCATTTT. Its translation is CASSLIPGYSNQPQHF.

The chain combines TRBV27 with TRBJ1-2; D call uncertain. The germline gives CDR1 MNHEY, CDR2 SMNVEV (reference sequence). This CDR3 region has 13 residues. The ends were cut back, 5 bases at V and 8 bases at J, with 15 bases in the middle. CDR3 bases: TGTGCCAGCAGTCCTAACAGTATCTGGGGCTACACCTTC. It is translated as CASSPNSIWGYTF.

This clone was seen only a few times. The chain combines TRBV4-2 with TRBJ1-6, with a tentative D call TRBD1 (5 bases). V lost 0 bases to trimming and J lost 3 bases, with 15 bases between them. This CDR3 has 18 residues. CDR1 is LGHNA, CDR2 YNFKEQ, per germline. CDR3 protein: CASSQDRGGENYNSPLHF. Written as DNA, the CDR3 is TGTGCCAGCAGCCAAGATCGAGGAGGGGAAAACTATAATTCACCCCTCCACTTT.

This clone came up a few times. The V and J genes are TRBV6-5 and TRBJ2-7; 9 nucleotides match TRBD2. The germline gives CDR1 MNHEY, CDR2 SVGAGI. V was clipped by 1 base and J by 4 bases; unmatched bases: 8. The CDR3 is made up of 16 amino acids. CDR3 region: CASSYLLAGSLYEQYF. Written as DNA, the CDR3 is TGTGCCAGCAGTTACTTACTAGCGGGTTCCTTATACGAGCAGTACTTC.

V usage is TRBV7-2 and J usage is TRBJ1-2; the D is unclear. This CDR3 comprises 13 residues. CDR1 and CDR2 from the germline V gene are SGHTA and FQGNSA. The V end lost 2 bases, the J end lost 6 bases, and 10 bases lay between the germline ends. The CDR3 protein is CASSLWSEDGYTF. CDR3 bases: TGTGCCAGCAGCTTATGGTCAGAGGATGGCTACACCTTC.

The CDR3 spells CASSPTGVGEQYF. CDR3 DNA sequence: TGTGCCAGCAGCCCTACAGGGGTTGGCGAGCAGTACTTC. J is TRBJ2-7 and V is TRBV7-9; 7 nucleotides match TRBD1. The length of the CDR3 is 13 residues. Trimming at V came to 5 bases and at J to 6 bases, leaving 7 bases not matched to a gene. The V gene's germline CDR1 is SEHNR and CDR2 FQNEAQ (reference sequence).

A few counts support this clone. V and J are TRBV7-2 and TRBJ2-3; D uncertain. This CDR3 is 13 amino acids long. Germline lookup yields CDR1 SGHTA and CDR2 FQGNSA. Trimming took 1 base from V and 6 from J, leaving 8 bases between them. The chain's CDR3 is CASSLGTTDTQYF. DNA of the CDR3: TGTGCCAGCAGCTTAGGGACGACGGATACGCAGTATTTT.

This clone was picked up a small number of times. CDR3 in amino acids: CASSEARSTAEAFF. CDR3 nucleotide sequence: TGTGCCAGCAGTGAAGCGAGGAGTACGGCTGAAGCTTTCTTT. The chain combines TRBV2 with TRBJ1-1; D is unresolved. CDR1 is SNHLY and CDR2 is FYNNEI in the germline V gene. Trimming took off 0 bases at V and 6 bases at J, with 11 bases between the two ends. CDR3 length: 14 amino acids. The full variable domain, with the rest looked up from reference TRBV2 and TRBJ1-1, is EPEVTQTPSHQVTQMGQEVILRCVPISNHLYFYWYRQILGQKVEFLVSFYNNEISEKSEIFDDQFSVERPDGSNFTLKIRSTKLEDSAMYFCASSEARSTAEAFFGQGTRLTVV.

The chain employs TRBV10-3 and TRBJ2-6; 9 bases match TRBD1. CDR1 and CDR2 from the germline V gene are ENHRY and SYGVKD. The CDR3 is 15 amino acids. V shed 5 bases, J shed 2 bases, and the junction held 1 base outside the gene matches. CDR3 amino acids: CAISRTGAGANVLTF. DNA of the CDR3: TGTGCCATCAGTCGGACAGGGGCTGGGGCCAACGTCCTGACTTTC.

This clone was counted between two and nine times. The rearrangement joins TRBV25-1 to TRBJ1-4, with TRBD1 as a possible D gene (5 bases). This CDR3 contains 14 residues. Trimming took off 3 bases at V and 3 bases at J, with 8 bases between the two ends. Germline CDR1 and CDR2: MGHDK and SYGVNS. The CDR3 here is CASSDRVANEKLFF. DNA of the CDR3: TGTGCCAGCAGTGACAGGGTGGCTAATGAAAAACTGTTTTTT. Using reference TRBV25-1 and TRBJ1-4 for the parts outside the CDR3, the full variable domain is EADIYQTPRYLVIGTGKKITLECSQTMGHDKMYWYQQDPGMELHLIHYSYGVNSTEKGDLSSESTVSRIRTEHFPLTLESARPSHTSQYLCASSDRVANEKLFFGSGTQLSVL.

The chain is built from TRBV5-4 and TRBJ2-7, with D unresolved. Germline values: CDR1 SGHNT, CDR2 YYREEE (reference sequence). V lost 2 bases, J lost 7 bases, and 7 bases lay in between. This CDR3 has 11 residues. CDR3 residues: CASSFRREQYF. In DNA form, the CDR3 reads TGTGCCAGCAGCTTTAGGCGTGAGCAGTACTTC.

The J gene is TRBJ1-3, the V gene TRBV5-1; D is undetermined. The CDR3 spans 16 residues. In germline, CDR1 is SGHRS, CDR2 YFSETQ. The V gene lost 0 bases and the J gene lost 0 bases, with 10 bases spanning the gap. The CDR3 region has the DNA TGCGCCAGCAGCTTGGAAACCCCAACCTCTGGAAACACCATATATTTT. Translation: CASSLETPTSGNTIYF.

The chain recombines TRBV7-9 with TRBJ2-7, with a weak D call TRBD2 (5 bases). V gave up 8 bases and J gave up 1 base, with 9 bases separating them. This CDR3 contains 12 residues. Germline assignment: CDR1 SEHNR and CDR2 FQNEAQ (reference sequence). The CDR3 sequence: CASGSGSYEQYF. The CDR3 DNA follows: TGTGCCAGCGGCAGCGGATCCTACGAGCAGTACTTC.

The chain couples TRBV7-9 to TRBJ1-2; D uncertain. Germline V gene sequence: CDR1 SEHNR, CDR2 FQNEAQ (reference sequence). The V gene lost 7 bases and the J gene lost 3 bases, with 18 bases spanning the gap. The CDR3 totals 15 residues. The CDR3 DNA reads as TGTGCCAGCACCAAGGCATGGCAACCGGACTATGGCTACACCTTC. Its protein product is CASTKAWQPDYGYTF.

This clone was detected only a few times. V gene TRBV7-9 combines with J gene TRBJ2-2; D assignment may be TRBD1 or TRBD2 (5 bases each). V was pared by 5 bases and J by 0 bases, with 13 bases between. Germline V lookup: CDR1 SEHNR, CDR2 FQNEAQ (reference sequence). The CDR3 sequence is 16 residues long. CDR3 nucleotides: TGTGCCAGCAGCCCGCCCGGGACGGCGAACACCGGGGAGCTGTTTTTT. It specifies CASSPPGTANTGELFF.

This rearrangement joins TRBV18 to TRBJ2-7; D uncertain. V gave up 3 bases and J gave up 5 bases, with 11 bases separating them. The CDR3 is 13 residues long. Looked up from germline, CDR1 is KGHSH and CDR2 is LQKENI. CDR3 nucleotide sequence: TGTGCCAGCTCACCTAAAAGCAACAACGAGCAGTACTTC. Amino acids: CASSPKSNNEQYF.

This clone was found a few times. The chain links TRBV6-5 to TRBJ1-2; D is unresolved. The V and J ends lost 0 bases and 6 bases respectively, with 14 bases between them. Germline values: CDR1 MNHEY, CDR2 SVGAGI. The CDR3 has 15 amino acids. DNA of the CDR3: TGTGCCAGCAGTTACTCGAAGCGTCAGAGGCATGGCTACACCTTC. Amino acids: CASSYSKRQRHGYTF.

V gene TRBV7-2 combines with J gene TRBJ2-7; no definite D call. The CDR3 contains 12 residues. V dropped 6 bases and J dropped 0 bases, with 6 bases sitting between them. Germline CDR1 SGHTA, CDR2 FQGNSA. In DNA, the CDR3 is TGTGCCAGCAGTTCGACCTCCTACGAGCAGTACTTC. Its translation: CASSSTSYEQYF.